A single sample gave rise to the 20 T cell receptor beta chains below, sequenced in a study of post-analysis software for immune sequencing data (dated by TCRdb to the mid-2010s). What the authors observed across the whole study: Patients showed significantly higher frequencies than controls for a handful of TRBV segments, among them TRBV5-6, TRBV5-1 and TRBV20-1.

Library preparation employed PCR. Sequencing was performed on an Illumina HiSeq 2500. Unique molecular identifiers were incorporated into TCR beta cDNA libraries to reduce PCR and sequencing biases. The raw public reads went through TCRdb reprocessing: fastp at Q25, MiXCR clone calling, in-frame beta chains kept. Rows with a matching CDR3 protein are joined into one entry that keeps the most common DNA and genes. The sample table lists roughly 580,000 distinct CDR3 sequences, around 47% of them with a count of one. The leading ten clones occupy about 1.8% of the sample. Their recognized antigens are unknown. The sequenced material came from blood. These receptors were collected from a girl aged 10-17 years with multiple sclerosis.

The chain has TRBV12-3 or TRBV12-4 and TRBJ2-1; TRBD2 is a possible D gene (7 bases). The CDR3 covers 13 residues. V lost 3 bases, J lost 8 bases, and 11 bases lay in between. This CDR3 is CASSFSGGYEQFF. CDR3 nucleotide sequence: TGTGCCAGCAGTTTTTCGGGGGGCTATGAGCAGTTCTTC.

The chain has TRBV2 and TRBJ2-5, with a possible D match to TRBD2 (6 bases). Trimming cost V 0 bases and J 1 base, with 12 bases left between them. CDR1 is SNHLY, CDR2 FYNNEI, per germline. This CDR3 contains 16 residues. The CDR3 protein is CASSEARLDPQETQYF. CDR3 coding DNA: TGTGCCAGCAGTGAAGCGCGACTAGACCCCCAAGAGACCCAGTACTTC.

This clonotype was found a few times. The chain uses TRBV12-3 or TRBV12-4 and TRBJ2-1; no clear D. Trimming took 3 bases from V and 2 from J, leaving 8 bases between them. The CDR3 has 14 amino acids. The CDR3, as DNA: TGTGCCAGCAGTTTTAATCTAGCCTACAATGAGCAGTTCTTC. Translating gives CASSFNLAYNEQFF.

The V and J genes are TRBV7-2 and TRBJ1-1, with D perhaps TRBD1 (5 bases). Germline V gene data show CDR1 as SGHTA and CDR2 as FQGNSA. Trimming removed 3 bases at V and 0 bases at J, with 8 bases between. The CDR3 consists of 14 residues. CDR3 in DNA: TGTGCCAGCAGCTTCCGGGACGTGAACACTGAAGCTTTCTTT. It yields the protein CASSFRDVNTEAFF.

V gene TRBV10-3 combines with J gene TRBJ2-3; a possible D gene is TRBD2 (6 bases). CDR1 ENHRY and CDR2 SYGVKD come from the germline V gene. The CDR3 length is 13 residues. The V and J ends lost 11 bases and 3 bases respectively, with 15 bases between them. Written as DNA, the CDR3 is TGTGCCGGAGGGAGGTCGTTGACAGATACGCAGTATTTT. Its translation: CAGGRSLTDTQYF.

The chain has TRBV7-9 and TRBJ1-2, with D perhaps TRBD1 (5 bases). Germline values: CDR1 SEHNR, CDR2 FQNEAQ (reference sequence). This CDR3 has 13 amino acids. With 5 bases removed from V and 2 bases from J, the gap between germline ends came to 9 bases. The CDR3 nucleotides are TGTGCCAGCAGCCCCCGGGACAACTATGGCTACACCTTC. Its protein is CASSPRDNYGYTF. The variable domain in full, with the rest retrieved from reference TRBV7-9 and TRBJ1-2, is DTGVSQNPRHKITKRGQNVTFRCDPISEHNRLYWYRQTLGQGPEFLTYFQNEAQLEKSRLLSDRFSAERPKGSFSTLEIQRTEQGDSAMYLCASSPRDNYGYTFGSGTRLTVV.

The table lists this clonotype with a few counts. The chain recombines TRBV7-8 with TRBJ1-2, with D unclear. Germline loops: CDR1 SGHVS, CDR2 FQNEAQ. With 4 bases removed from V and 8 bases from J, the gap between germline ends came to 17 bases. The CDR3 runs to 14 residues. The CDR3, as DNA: TGTGCCAGCAGCTCCCTTAGGACGATGGGAGGCTACACCTTC. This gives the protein CASSSLRTMGGYTF.

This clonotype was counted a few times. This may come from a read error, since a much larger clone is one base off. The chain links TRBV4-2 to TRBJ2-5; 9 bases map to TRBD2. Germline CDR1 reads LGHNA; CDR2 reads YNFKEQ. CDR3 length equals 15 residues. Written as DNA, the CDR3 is TGTGCCAGCAGCCAAGAGCGGGGGGGCCAAGAGGCCCAGTACTTC. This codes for CASSQERGGQEAQYF.

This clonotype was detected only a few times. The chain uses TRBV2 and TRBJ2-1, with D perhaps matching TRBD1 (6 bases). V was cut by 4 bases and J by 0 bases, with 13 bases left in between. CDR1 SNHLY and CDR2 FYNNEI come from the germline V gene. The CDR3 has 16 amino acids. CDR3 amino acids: CASSGGQTSSYNEQFF. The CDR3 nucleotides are TGTGCCAGCAGTGGGGGGCAGACCTCCTCCTACAATGAGCAGTTCTTC.

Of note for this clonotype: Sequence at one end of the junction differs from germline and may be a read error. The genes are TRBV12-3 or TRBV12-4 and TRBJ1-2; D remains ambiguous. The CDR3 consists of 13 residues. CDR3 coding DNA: TGTACCAGCAGCCCCGGACGGGGTAGTGGCTACACCTTC. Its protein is CTSSPGRGSGYTF.

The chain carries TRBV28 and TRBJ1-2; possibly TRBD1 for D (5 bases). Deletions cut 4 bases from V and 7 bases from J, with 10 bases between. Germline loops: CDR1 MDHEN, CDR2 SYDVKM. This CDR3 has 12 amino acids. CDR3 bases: TGTGCCAGCAGTTCAGGAGGGGTTGGCTACACCTTC. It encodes CASSSGGVGYTF.

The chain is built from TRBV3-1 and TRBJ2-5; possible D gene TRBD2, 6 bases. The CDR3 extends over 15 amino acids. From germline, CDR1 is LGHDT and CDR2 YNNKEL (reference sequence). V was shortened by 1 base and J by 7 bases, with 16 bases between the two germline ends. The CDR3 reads CASSQVIAASGTQYF. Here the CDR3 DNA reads TGTGCCAGCAGCCAAGTGATAGCGGCCTCGGGGACCCAGTACTTC.

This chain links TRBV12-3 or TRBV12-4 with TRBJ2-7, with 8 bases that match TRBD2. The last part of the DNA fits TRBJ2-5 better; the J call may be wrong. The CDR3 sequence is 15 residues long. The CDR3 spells CASSDGTRWRETQYF. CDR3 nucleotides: TGTGCCAGCAGTGACGGGACTAGGTGGAGAGAGACCCAGTACTTC.

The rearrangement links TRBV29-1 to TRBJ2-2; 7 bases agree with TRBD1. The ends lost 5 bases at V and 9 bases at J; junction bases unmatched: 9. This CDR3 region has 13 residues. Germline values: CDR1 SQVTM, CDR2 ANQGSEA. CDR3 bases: TGCAGCGTTTTGAACGACAGGGCCAGGGAGCTGTTTTTT. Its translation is CSVLNDRARELFF.

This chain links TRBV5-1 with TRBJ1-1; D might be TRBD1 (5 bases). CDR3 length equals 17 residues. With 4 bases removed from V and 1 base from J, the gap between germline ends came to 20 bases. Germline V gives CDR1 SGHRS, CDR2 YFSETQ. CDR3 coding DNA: TGCGCCAGCAGCATCGGGACCACGGCAATTGGGAACACTGAAGCTTTCTTT. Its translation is CASSIGTTAIGNTEAFF.

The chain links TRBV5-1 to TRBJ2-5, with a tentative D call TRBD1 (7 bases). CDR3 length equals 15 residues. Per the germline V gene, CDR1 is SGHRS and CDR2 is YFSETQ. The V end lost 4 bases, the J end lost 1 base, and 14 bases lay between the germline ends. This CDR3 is CASSPRQGGQETQYF. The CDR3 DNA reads TGCGCCAGCAGCCCCCGACAGGGAGGCCAAGAGACCCAGTACTTC.

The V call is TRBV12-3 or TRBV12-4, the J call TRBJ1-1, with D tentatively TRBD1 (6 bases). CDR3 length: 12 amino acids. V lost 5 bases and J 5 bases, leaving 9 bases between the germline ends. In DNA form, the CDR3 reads TGTGCCAGCAGTGAGACAGGTACTGAAGCTTTCTTT. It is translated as CASSETGTEAFF.

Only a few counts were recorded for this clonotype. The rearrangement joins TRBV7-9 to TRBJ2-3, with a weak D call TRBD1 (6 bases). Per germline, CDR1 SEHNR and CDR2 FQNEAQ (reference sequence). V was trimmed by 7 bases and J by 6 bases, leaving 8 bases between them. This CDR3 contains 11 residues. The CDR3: CASTQGDTQYF. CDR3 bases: TGTGCCAGCACCCAGGGGGATACGCAGTATTTT.

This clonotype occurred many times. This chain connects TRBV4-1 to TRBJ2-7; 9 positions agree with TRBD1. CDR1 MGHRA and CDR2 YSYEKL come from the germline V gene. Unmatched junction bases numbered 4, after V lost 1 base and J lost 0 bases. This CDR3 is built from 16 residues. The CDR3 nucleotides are TGCGCCAGCAGCCAAGCCGGGACAGGGACCTCCTACGAGCAGTACTTC. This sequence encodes CASSQAGTGTSYEQYF.

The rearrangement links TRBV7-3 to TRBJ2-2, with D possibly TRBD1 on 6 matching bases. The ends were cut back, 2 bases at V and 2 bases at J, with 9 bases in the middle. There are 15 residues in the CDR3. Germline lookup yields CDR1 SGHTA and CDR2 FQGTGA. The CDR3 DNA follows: TGTGCCAGCAGCTTAGGGACACGTAACACCGGGGAGCTGTTTTTT. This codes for CASSLGTRNTGELFF.